Included here is one T cell receptor (beta chain) sequence, with context. Its target is not known. With 60 Vbeta and 13 Jbeta primers, the PCR was carried out. Assay used: immunoSEQ multiplex PCR; TCRdb lists only in-frame clones, some missing. The sample lists over 150,000 clones; about 82% were seen once. This specimen belongs to a study of cytomegalovirus exposure and HLA in healthy donors. Overall study results and limits: The CMV antigen specificity of a few CMV-associated chains was confirmed through in vitro analysis. About 90% or about 30% of the time was how often most TCR beta V segments were productive, according to an earlier analysis. Some public TCRs appeared in many individuals, while most sequences were rare.

V lost 6 bases to trimming and J lost 10 bases; unmatched junction nucleotides: 17. The germline V gene encodes CDR1 MNHNY and CDR2 SVGAGI (reference sequence). The length of the CDR3 is 16 residues. The sample consisted of PBMCs. This receptor was obtained from a woman aged 50 to 65 in good health and CMV-seropositive. The chain joins TRBV6-6 to TRBJ1-4; 7 nucleotides agree with TRBD1. CDR3 nucleotide sequence: TGTGCCAGCAGAAGCGGACAGGCAGCCCATAGAGTAAAACTGTTTTTT. Its translation: CASRSGQAAHRVKLFF.